A single sample is the source of the 18 T cell receptor beta chains below, sequenced in a study of blood T cell repertoires in COVID-19. Sequenced by immunoSEQ multiplex PCR; TCRdb stores in-frame clones only, minus some. Among about 140,000 clones, about 90% were seen once, and the ten largest hold more than 9%. The material sequenced was peripheral blood. All receptors derive from a man in his forties or fifties with active or convalescent COVID-19.

The chain links TRBV18 to TRBJ2-1, with 11 bases aligning to TRBD2. V gave up 3 bases and J gave up 3 bases; unmatched junction bases: 13. This CDR3 has 19 amino acids. Germline assignment: CDR1 KGHSH and CDR2 LQKENI. In DNA, the CDR3 is TGTGCCAGCTCACCCCTCCCCCTACTAGCGGGAGTCATCTACAATGAGCAGTTCTTC. Amino acid sequence: CASSPLPLLAGVIYNEQFF.

The chain combines TRBV27 with TRBJ1-2; possibly TRBD1 for D (6 bases). The CDR3 has 16 amino acids. Germline loops: CDR1 MNHEY, CDR2 SMNVEV (reference sequence). Trimming cost V 2 bases and J 3 bases, with 16 bases left between them. The CDR3 region is CASSLGGGQGDYGYTF. The CDR3 coding sequence is TGTGCCAGCAGTTTAGGCGGGGGGCAGGGAGACTATGGCTACACCTTC.

The rearrangement links TRBV27 to TRBJ2-7; 9 bases fit TRBD1. With 1 base clipped from V and 5 bases from J, the junction kept 6 bases outside the gene matches. This CDR3 has 15 amino acids. Germline CDR1 is MNHEY and CDR2 is SMNVEV (reference sequence). The CDR3 region has the DNA TGTGCCAGCAGTTTATTCGGGGGACAGGGCGACGAGCAGTACTTC. It translates to CASSLFGGQGDEQYF.

The rearrangement links TRBV9 to TRBJ2-1; TRBD1 aligns across 7 bases. The V gene's germline CDR1 is SGDLS and CDR2 YYNGEE. J was trimmed by 5 bases and V by 5 bases; bases with no gene match: 7. This CDR3 has 14 amino acids. Here the CDR3 DNA reads TGTGCCAGCAGGAAGACAGGGCAGGACAATGAGCAGTTCTTC. It is translated as CASRKTGQDNEQFF. Using reference TRBV9 and TRBJ2-1 for the parts outside the CDR3, the full variable domain is DSGVTQTPKHLITATGQRVTLRCSPRSGDLSVYWYQQSLDQGLQFLIQYYNGEERAKGNILERFSAQQFPDLHSELNLSSLELGDSALYFCASRKTGQDNEQFFGPGTRLTVL.

The chain links TRBV3-1 (or the pseudogene TRBV3-2) to TRBJ2-3; 10 positions agree with TRBD2. The CDR3 length is 17 residues. With 1 base clipped from V and 2 bases from J, the junction kept 6 bases outside the gene matches. Germline V CDR1 and CDR2: LGHDT, YNNKEL (reference sequence). CDR3 region: CASSQVAAGGATDTQYF. The CDR3 nucleotides are TGTGCCAGCAGCCAAGTAGCAGCGGGAGGGGCCACAGATACGCAGTATTTT.

The V gene is TRBV15, the J gene TRBJ1-2; D ambiguous. CDR1 LNHNV and CDR2 YYDKDF come from the germline V gene (reference sequence). CDR3 length: 15 amino acids. The V end was cut by 0 bases, the J end by 8 bases, with 16 bases between. CDR3 region: CATSREVTLTKGYTF. CDR3 sequence (DNA): TGTGCCACCAGCAGAGAAGTAACCTTAACTAAGGGCTACACCTTC.

The chain couples TRBV11-2 to TRBJ1-2; 7 nucleotides align to TRBD1. The CDR3 consists of 15 residues. Germline assignment: CDR1 SGHAT and CDR2 FQNNGV. J gave up 4 bases and V 4 bases, and 9 bases lay outside the gene matches. CDR3 sequence: CASSSRDRDIYGYTF. The CDR3 bases are TGTGCCAGCAGCTCCCGGGACAGAGATATCTATGGCTACACCTTC.

The gene calls are TRBV6-4 and TRBJ2-1, with D hard to call. V was shortened by 4 bases and J by 6 bases, with 16 bases between the two germline ends. This CDR3 contains 15 residues. In germline, CDR1 is MRHNA, CDR2 SNTAGT. CDR3 protein: CASSVVPTTSNEQFF. The CDR3, as DNA: TGTGCCAGCAGTGTTGTGCCTACTACATCCAATGAGCAGTTCTTC.

This clone occurred a few times. The chain employs TRBV28 and TRBJ2-7; 10 bases map to TRBD2. After removal of 3 bases from V and 3 bases from J, the junction contained 5 bases not matched to a gene. The CDR3 runs to 15 residues. The germline V gene has CDR1 MDHEN and CDR2 SYDVKM. DNA for the CDR3: TGTGCCAGCAGTTTTATGGGACTAGCGTTCTACGAGCAGTACTTC. It codes for CASSFMGLAFYEQYF. Using reference TRBV28 and TRBJ2-7 for the parts outside the CDR3, the full variable domain is DVKVTQSSRYLVKRTGEKVFLECVQDMDHENMFWYRQDPGLGLRLIYFSYDVKMKEKGDIPEGYSVSREKKERFSLILESASTNQTSMYLCASSFMGLAFYEQYFGPGTRLTVT.

V usage is TRBV19 and J usage is TRBJ2-2; D gene unclear. V shed 3 bases and J shed 4 bases, with 6 bases lying between them. Germline CDR1 is LNHDA and CDR2 is SQIVND (reference sequence). This CDR3 has 13 amino acids. CDR3 residues: CASSIGATGELFF. The CDR3 nucleotides are TGTGCCAGTAGTATCGGTGCCACCGGGGAGCTGTTTTTT.

The rearrangement uses TRBV11-2 and TRBJ2-7, with D possibly matching TRBD2 (5 bases). CDR3 length: 14 residues. The ends were cut back, 4 bases at V and 1 base at J, with 11 bases in the middle. Germline V gene data show CDR1 as SGHAT and CDR2 as FQNNGV. CDR3 bases: TGTGCCAGCAGCTCTCTAGCCAGTTCCTACGAGCAGTACTTC. Amino acids: CASSSLASSYEQYF.

The V call is TRBV11-2, the J call TRBJ1-1; 8 positions agree with TRBD1. Germline V gene data show CDR1 as SGHAT and CDR2 as FQNNGV. The CDR3 covers 15 residues. V shed 5 bases, J shed 2 bases, and the junction held 7 bases outside the gene matches. CDR3 nucleotide sequence: TGTGCCAGCAGCCCAAACACAGGGGGAAACACTGAAGCTTTCTTT. This translates into CASSPNTGGNTEAFF.

This chain links TRBV7-8 with TRBJ2-7, with a possible D match to TRBD1 (5 bases). From germline, CDR1 is SGHVS and CDR2 FQNEAQ. Trimming removed 3 bases from V and 5 bases from J, with 11 bases in between. This CDR3 contains 13 residues. CDR3 amino acids: CASSFEWGDEQYF. CDR3 bases: TGTGCCAGCAGCTTCGAGTGGGGCGACGAGCAGTACTTC.

The chain employs TRBV2 and TRBJ1-2; 7 bases line up with TRBD1. Germline values: CDR1 SNHLY, CDR2 FYNNEI. The ends lost 6 bases at V and 4 bases at J; junction bases unmatched: 14. The length of the CDR3 is 16 residues. CDR3 in DNA: TGTGCCAGCAGCCAATTCACAGGGGCCGTTACCTATGGCTACACCTTC. Its translation: CASSQFTGAVTYGYTF.

The rearrangement links TRBV27 to TRBJ2-3, with TRBD2 identical over 8 bases. The J segment lost 5 bases and the V segment lost 4 bases, leaving 8 bases of the junction unmatched. The CDR3 extends over 15 amino acids. Germline V gene data show CDR1 as MNHEY and CDR2 as SMNVEV (reference sequence). CDR3 protein: CASSSGSLAGDTQYF. CDR3 coding DNA: TGTGCCAGCAGTTCGGGAAGTCTAGCGGGAGATACGCAGTATTTT.

The chain links TRBV14 to TRBJ2-1; D is undetermined. Trimming took off 0 bases at V and 7 bases at J, with 4 bases between the two ends. Germline V gene data show CDR1 as SGHDN and CDR2 as FVKESK. The CDR3 consists of 12 residues. CDR3 sequence reads: CASSQERNEQFF. In DNA, the CDR3 is TGTGCCAGCAGCCAAGAGCGTAATGAGCAGTTCTTC.

V and J are TRBV9 and TRBJ2-7; 11 nucleotides align to TRBD1. The germline V gene encodes CDR1 SGDLS and CDR2 YYNGEE. With 1 base clipped from V and 6 bases from J, the junction kept 6 bases outside the gene matches. The CDR3 is 15 residues long. CDR3 loop: CASSVSGQGAAEQYF. CDR3 nucleotide sequence: TGTGCCAGCAGCGTATCCGGACAGGGGGCGGCCGAGCAGTACTTC.

The chain has TRBV2 and TRBJ2-1, with TRBD2 identical over 7 bases. Trimming cost V 6 bases and J 4 bases; bases outside gene matches: 12. Germline assignment: CDR1 SNHLY and CDR2 FYNNEI. CDR3 length: 16 amino acids. DNA of the CDR3: TGTGCCAGCAGCAGGACTAGGTCCCCAACGTACAATGAGCAGTTCTTC. Translation gives CASSRTRSPTYNEQFF.